These T cell receptor beta chains were read from a single sample in a study of shared clonotypes between healthy human individuals. Here immunoSEQ multiplex PCR was the method, and the copy in TCRdb shows in-frame clones only, minus some. The sample lists about 1.1 million clones, 70% to 85% occurring once. The sample was memory CD4+ T cells from PBMCs. The source is a man aged 18 to 30 in good health. Some clones in this sample may be carry-over from other donors' samples. Both conserved end residues are part of each CDR3. D genes are given only for firm matches. For some rows the clone size is stated as once, few or many, or as a class when expanded; others skip it.

d_gene	v_gene	j_gene	abundance	CDR3nt	CDR3aa
NA	TRBV7-8	TRBJ2-3	once	TGTGCCAGCAGCCCACTTTCCGGGAGAGGCACAGATACGCAGTATTTT	CASSPLSGRGTDTQYF
NA	TRBV28	TRBJ1-2	NA	TGTGCCAGCAAATCACCACAGGGCTCCTTCTCTAACTATGGCTACACCTTC	CASKSPQGSFSNYGYTF
TRBD1	TRBV11-3	TRBJ2-2	NA	TGTGCCAGCAGCCCGAGGACAGGGTTCACCGGGGAGCTGTTTTTT	CASSPRTGFTGELFF
TRBD2	TRBV7-7	TRBJ2-5	NA	TGTGCCAGCAGCGACATATTAGCGGGAGTAAAAGAGACCCAGTACTTC	CASSDILAGVKETQYF
TRBD2	TRBV2	TRBJ2-1	NA	TGTGCCAGCAGTAGGCTAGCGGGAGTCAATGAGCAGTTCTTC	CASSRLAGVNEQFF
NA	TRBV5-1	TRBJ2-7	NA	TGCGCCAGTAGACTGCAGACCTCCTACGAGCAGTACTTC	CASRLQTSYEQYF
TRBD1	TRBV7-9	TRBJ2-1	once	TGTGCCAGCAGCCTCGGACAGGGTGGGTATGAGCAGTTCTTC	CASSLGQGGYEQFF
NA	TRBV7-8	TRBJ2-7	NA	TGTGCCAGCAGCTTGACGGGCCCTTCGCTCGGCAGTTTTATTGGGCAGTACTTC	CASSLTGPSLGSFIGQYF
NA	TRBV10-1	TRBJ2-1	NA	TGCGCCAGCAGTGAGTCTGGGGGGGCCAATGAGCAGTTCTTC	CASSESGGANEQFF
NA	TRBV7-2	TRBJ2-5	NA	TGTGCCAGCAGCTTAGTCTCCGGGAGAGGTCCGGGGACCCAGTACTTC	CASSLVSGRGPGTQYF
TRBD2	TRBV29-1	TRBJ2-7	NA	TGCAGCGTTGCACTAGCGGGAGCAGGCGAGCAGTACTTC	CSVALAGAGEQYF
TRBD2	TRBV7-9	TRBJ2-1	NA	TGTGCCAGCAGGGCGGGACTAAGTCCCAATGAGCAGTTCTTC	CASRAGLSPNEQFF
NA	TRBV30	TRBJ2-3	once	TGTGCCTGGAGGGGCGGTACAGATACGCAGTATTTT	CAWRGGTDTQYF
NA	TRBV29-1	TRBJ1-4	NA	TGCAGCGCAAGAAGGAGGGAATTGAATGAAAAACTGTTTTTT	CSARRRELNEKLFF
NA	TRBV5-1	TRBJ2-3	NA	TGCGCCAGCAGCTTCTCGGACCACACAGATACGCAGTATTTT	CASSFSDHTDTQYF
TRBD2	TRBV6-6	TRBJ2-7	NA	TGTGCCAGCAGGTCGGGGGGGACCTACGAGCAGTACTTC	CASRSGGTYEQYF
TRBD2	TRBV5-3	TRBJ2-2	NA	TGTGCCAGCAGCTGGGGACTAGAAAGCGGGGAGCTGTTTTTT	CASSWGLESGELFF
TRBD2	TRBV5-1	TRBJ2-5	NA	TGCGCCAGCAGCTTGGTGATAGCGGGCCTCAAACAAGAGACCCAGTACTTC	CASSLVIAGLKQETQYF
NA	TRBV7-9	TRBJ1-4	NA	TGTGCCAGCAGCTTAGGAGAAAGGGGAACTAATGAAAAACTGTTTTTT	CASSLGERGTNEKLFF
NA	TRBV18	TRBJ2-7	NA	TGTGCCAGCTCACGGAGCGGGGCAGGGGACGCCTACGAGCAGTACTTC	CASSRSGAGDAYEQYF
NA	TRBV6-5	TRBJ1-6	once	TGTGCCAGCACCCCCTCCGGCCCAGGCAATTCACCCCTCCACTTT	CASTPSGPGNSPLHF
TRBD1	TRBV28	TRBJ1-1	NA	TGTGCCACCCGAGACAGGGATCCTGAAGCTTTCTTT	CATRDRDPEAFF
TRBD1	TRBV5-8	TRBJ2-2	NA	TGTGCCAGCAGCACGACAGGGGGATATACCGGGGAGCTGTTTTTT	CASSTTGGYTGELFF
NA	TRBV9	TRBJ2-7	NA	TGTGCCAGCAGCGTACTCGCAGGGAGCTCCTACGAGCAGTACTTC	CASSVLAGSSYEQYF
TRBD1	TRBV11-1	TRBJ2-4	NA	TGTGCCAGCAAGTCCCAGGGGGCAGCAAACATTCAGTACTTC	CASKSQGAANIQYF
TRBD1	TRBV5-1	TRBJ2-7	NA	TGCGCCAGCAGCTTGTTAACCACCGCACAGGGGGATCGGCAGTACTTC	CASSLLTTAQGDRQYF
NA	TRBV9	TRBJ2-7	NA	TGTGCCAGCAGCGCCCATACAACCTCCTACGAGCAGTACTTC	CASSAHTTSYEQYF
TRBD1	TRBV5-4	TRBJ2-7	NA	TGTGCCAGCAGTGATGGGACAGGGGGCTCCTACGAGCAGTACTTC	CASSDGTGGSYEQYF
TRBD2	TRBV5-4	TRBJ2-7	NA	TGTGCCAGCAGCTCTCGGACTAGTAATGCTTACGAGCAGTACTTC	CASSSRTSNAYEQYF
TRBD1	TRBV6-1	TRBJ2-2	NA	TGTGCCAGCAGACCGGACAGGGCTCCCGGGGAGCTGTTTTTT	CASRPDRAPGELFF
TRBD2	TRBV5-1	TRBJ2-5	few	TGCGCCAGCAGCTTGGGGACTAGCGGGAGGGCCGACCAAGAGACCCAGTACTTC	CASSLGTSGRADQETQYF
TRBD2	TRBV7-2	TRBJ2-5	NA	TGTGCCAGCAGCTCCAGAGGTGCGGTAGCGGGAGTAGAGACCCAGTACTTC	CASSSRGAVAGVETQYF
TRBD2	TRBV2	TRBJ2-5	once	TGTGCCAGCAGTCCAAGACTAGCGGGAGGAGAGACCCAGTACTTC	CASSPRLAGGETQYF
TRBD2	TRBV7-8	TRBJ2-7	few	TGTGCCAGCAGCCCGAAAACTAGCGTACGCGAGCAGTACTTC	CASSPKTSVREQYF
NA	TRBV9	TRBJ1-6	NA	TGTGCCAGCAGCGTAGGCGACACAGCCTCACCCCTCCACTTT	CASSVGDTASPLHF
TRBD2	TRBV5-1	TRBJ2-5	NA	TGCGCCAGCAGCTTAAGTTCGACTAGCGGAGGGGAGACCCAGTACTTC	CASSLSSTSGGETQYF
NA	TRBV5-1	TRBJ2-3	NA	TGCGCCAGCAGCTTGGGGTCCGGAGCAGATACGCAGTATTTT	CASSLGSGADTQYF
TRBD1	TRBV18	TRBJ1-1	NA	TGTGCCAGCTCCCAAGGGACAGGGGCTAAAGCTTTCTTT	CASSQGTGAKAFF
NA	TRBV9	TRBJ2-3	NA	TGTGCCAGCAACTTCGCGGGGTTCACAGATACGCAGTATTTT	CASNFAGFTDTQYF
TRBD1	TRBV18	TRBJ2-2	NA	TGTGCCAGCTCACCCCGGACAGGAGACACCGGGGAGCTGTTTTTT	CASSPRTGDTGELFF
NA	TRBV20-1	TRBJ1-5	NA	TGCAGTGCTAGTATCTCCCAGCCCCAGCATTTT	CSASISQPQHF
NA	TRBV13	TRBJ1-2	NA	TGTGCCAGCAGCACTTCACAGAACCCCTATGGCTACACCTTC	CASSTSQNPYGYTF